These 24 T cell receptor beta chains originate from one sample sequenced in a study of blood T cell repertoires in COVID-19. Sequencing used immunoSEQ multiplex PCR; TCRdb keeps in-frame clones, though not all of them. The sample includes about 97,000 clones, just under 90% of them seen just once. The sample was peripheral blood. Every receptor here comes from a human donor in a cohort sampled during active COVID-19.

This chain uses TRBV4-1 with TRBJ2-5, with D maybe TRBD2 (6 bases). CDR1 is MGHRA, CDR2 YSYEKL, per germline. The CDR3 runs 15 residues. V was clipped by 1 base and J by 1 base, with 10 bases between them. CDR3 loop: CASSQAPGVQETQYF. DNA for the CDR3: TGCGCCAGCAGCCAAGCTCCGGGGGTCCAAGAGACCCAGTACTTC.

V gene TRBV10-2 combines with J gene TRBJ2-2; 13 positions agree with TRBD2. There are 17 residues in the CDR3. CDR1 WSHSY and CDR2 SAAADI come from the germline V gene. J gave up 3 bases and V 4 bases, and 5 bases lay outside the gene matches. This chain's CDR3 is CASSVTSGGAYTGELFF. The CDR3, as DNA: TGCGCCAGCAGTGTTACTAGCGGGGGGGCCTACACCGGGGAGCTGTTTTTT.

The chain carries TRBV28 and TRBJ1-4; TRBD1 agrees at 7 bases. With V trimmed by 6 bases and J by 7 bases, 14 bases remained unmatched. The V gene's germline CDR1 is MDHEN and CDR2 SYDVKM. CDR3 length equals 16 residues. This CDR3 reads CASSSPRQGRGEKLFF. The CDR3 nucleotides are TGTGCCAGCAGCTCCCCTAGACAGGGCCGGGGTGAAAAACTGTTTTTT.

As for this clone: An end of the junction differs from the germline gene, which may be a read error. The J gene is TRBJ1-2, the V gene TRBV7-7, with D uncertain. Germline loops: CDR1 SSHAT, CDR2 FNYEAQ (reference sequence). This CDR3 is 14 amino acids long. CDR3: CASSPLTTNYGYTF. In DNA form, the CDR3 reads TGTGCTAGCAGCCCTCTGACAACTAACTATGGCTACACCTTC.

The chain combines TRBV19 with TRBJ1-1; 7 positions agree with TRBD1. The CDR3 has 15 amino acids. Germline assignment: CDR1 LNHDA and CDR2 SQIVND (reference sequence). The trim removed 6 bases at V and 5 bases at J, leaving 12 bases unmatched. CDR3 sequence reads: CASRTFGRGRTEAFF. Written as DNA, the CDR3 is TGTGCCAGTAGAACCTTCGGCAGGGGGAGGACTGAAGCTTTCTTT.

The gene calls are TRBV24-1 and TRBJ1-3; D call uncertain. The V gene's germline CDR1 is KGHDR and CDR2 SFDVKD. The CDR3 covers 15 residues. The V end was cut by 3 bases, the J end by 4 bases, with 12 bases between. The CDR3 region has the DNA TGTGCCACCAGTGATGCGCGTCGTACGGGAAACACCATATATTTT. Translated: CATSDARRTGNTIYF.

This clone turned up a few times. The chain couples TRBV6-2 or TRBV6-3 to TRBJ1-2, with a possible D match to TRBD1 (6 bases). CDR1 and CDR2 (germline): MNHEY, SVGEGT. This CDR3 is built from 15 residues. V lost 1 base and J lost 3, with 12 bases in between. The CDR3 reads CASSYFRGADYGYTF. The DNA for the CDR3 is TGTGCCAGCAGTTACTTCCGGGGGGCTGACTATGGCTACACCTTC.

The V and J genes are TRBV6-5 and TRBJ1-1; TRBD1 might be the D (6 bases). CDR3 length equals 15 residues. V lost 6 bases and J lost 1, with 15 bases in between. CDR1 and CDR2 (germline): MNHEY, SVGAGI. CDR3 in amino acids: CASRAHRAPNTEAFF. CDR3 coding DNA: TGTGCCAGCAGGGCACACAGGGCCCCGAACACTGAAGCTTTCTTT.

The chain uses TRBV12-3 or TRBV12-4 and TRBJ1-1; tentative D call: TRBD1 (5 bases). Trimming pared 5 bases from V and 4 bases from J, leaving 11 bases between. This CDR3 has 13 residues. For the CDR3, the DNA is TGTGCCAGCAGTCCCCTGGGGGGCACTGAAGCTTTCTTT. Translated, it gives CASSPLGGTEAFF.

The gene calls are TRBV27 and TRBJ1-6; perhaps TRBD1 as D (6 bases). Trimming took off 5 bases at V and 6 bases at J, with 11 bases between the two ends. Per germline, CDR1 MNHEY and CDR2 SMNVEV (reference sequence). This CDR3 comprises 14 residues. The CDR3 DNA follows: TGTGCCAGCAGTCCGGGACACCTTAATTCACCCCTCCACTTT. Its protein product is CASSPGHLNSPLHF.

The chain couples TRBV7-9 to TRBJ1-1, with D maybe TRBD1 (5 bases). Germline V gene data show CDR1 as SEHNR and CDR2 as FQNEAQ (reference sequence). This CDR3 is built from 14 residues. With 1 base removed from V and 8 bases from J, the gap between germline ends came to 14 bases. CDR3 DNA: TGTGCCAGCAGCTTAGGACAGATGGGTTCAGAAGCTTTCTTT. Protein product: CASSLGQMGSEAFF.

The rearrangement uses TRBV5-7 and TRBJ1-2; the match to TRBD1 covers 8 bases. TRBV5-7 is given ORF status, its function remaining uncertain. V was clipped by 2 bases and J by 6 bases; unmatched bases: 3. This CDR3 has 13 amino acids. CDR3 bases: TGTGCCAGCAGCTTAGGACAGGGCCATGGCTACACCTTC. Translated: CASSLGQGHGYTF.

J is TRBJ1-5 and V is TRBV7-6; D gene uncertain. V lost 4 bases, J lost 6 bases, and 16 bases lay in between. Germline V gives CDR1 SGHVS, CDR2 FNYEAQ. The CDR3 spans 15 residues. CDR3 bases: TGTGCCAGCAGCTCGTCCTCCCTGGTCGGTCAGCCCCAGCATTTT. It codes for CASSSSSLVGQPQHF.

V and J are TRBV5-5 and TRBJ1-4; 10 nucleotides match TRBD1. Germline V lookup: CDR1 SGHKS, CDR2 YYEKEE (reference sequence). CDR3 size: 15 residues. The J segment lost 8 bases and the V segment lost 0 bases, leaving 4 bases of the junction unmatched. The CDR3 DNA reads TGTGCCAGCAGCTTGGAGACAGGGGGCTTGGAAAAACTGTTTTTT. This encodes CASSLETGGLEKLFF.

The chain combines TRBV3-1 (or the pseudogene TRBV3-2) with TRBJ2-7; TRBD2 matches 12 bases. Trimming cost V 5 bases and J 4 bases; bases outside gene matches: 9. The CDR3 consists of 16 residues. Per germline, CDR1 LGHDT and CDR2 YNNKEL (reference sequence). CDR3 sequence reads: CASSGTSGPTSYEQYF. The CDR3 DNA follows: TGTGCCAGCAGCGGGACTAGCGGGCCAACTTCATACGAGCAGTACTTC.

J is TRBJ1-1 and V is TRBV6-5; a possible D gene is TRBD1 (6 bases). The CDR3 contains 13 residues. The V end was cut by 6 bases, the J end by 1 base, with 9 bases between. The germline V gene encodes CDR1 MNHEY and CDR2 SVGAGI. This CDR3 reads CASRRTANTEAFF. The CDR3 DNA sequence: TGTGCCAGCAGAAGGACAGCGAACACTGAAGCTTTCTTT.

This clone turned up a few times. This chain connects TRBV11-2 to TRBJ1-2; TRBD1 might be the D (5 bases). Trimming pared 1 base from V and 7 bases from J, leaving 13 bases between. In germline, CDR1 is SGHAT, CDR2 FQNNGV. The CDR3 loop spans 14 amino acids. CDR3 bases: TGTGCCAGCAGCTTAGGGGCAGGGAACGTTGGCTACACCTTC. Residues: CASSLGAGNVGYTF.

J is TRBJ1-4 and V is TRBV5-4, with 8 bases lining up with TRBD1. This CDR3 region has 13 residues. Germline CDR1 is SGHNT and CDR2 is YYREEE (reference sequence). Trimming cost V 4 bases and J 8 bases; bases outside gene matches: 4. The CDR3 is CASSVGTGEKLFF. The CDR3 DNA follows: TGTGCCAGCAGCGTCGGGACAGGCGAAAAACTGTTTTTT.

The genes are TRBV30 and TRBJ2-3; D perhaps matches TRBD2 (5 bases). CDR3 length: 14 amino acids. Germline assignment: CDR1 GTSNPN and CDR2 SVGIG (reference sequence). Trimming took 4 bases from V and 2 from J, leaving 13 bases between them. The CDR3 DNA reads TGTGCCTGGAATAGCGAGAGTTTCACAGATACGCAGTATTTT. This encodes CAWNSESFTDTQYF.

V usage is TRBV28 and J usage is TRBJ1-6; TRBD1 aligns across 10 bases. CDR3 length: 14 residues. Germline CDR1 is MDHEN and CDR2 is SYDVKM. V was pared by 6 bases and J by 10 bases, with 6 bases of the junction left unmatched. The CDR3 DNA follows: TGTGCCAGCAGCCTGGACAGGGGGGACTCACCCCTCCACTTT. It encodes CASSLDRGDSPLHF.

On this clone itself: Other nucleotide sequences from this sample produce the same CDR3. This sequence joins TRBV7-2 and TRBJ2-1; the match to TRBD2 covers 9 bases. This CDR3 is 15 amino acids long. CDR1 and CDR2 (germline): SGHTA, FQGNSA. With V trimmed by 5 bases and J by 1 base, 3 bases remained unmatched. For the CDR3, the DNA is TGTGCCAGCAGCCCGACTAGCGGTTCCTACAATGAGCAGTTCTTC. This translates into CASSPTSGSYNEQFF.

The V and J genes are TRBV28 and TRBJ1-3; the D gene is possibly TRBD1 (5 bases). V was clipped by 3 bases and J by 0 bases, with 12 bases between them. From germline, CDR1 is MDHEN and CDR2 SYDVKM. This CDR3 region has 16 residues. CDR3 loop: CASSFLAGHSGNTIYF. The CDR3 coding sequence is TGTGCCAGCAGTTTCTTGGCAGGACACTCTGGAAACACCATATATTTT.

This rearrangement joins TRBV4-2 to TRBJ2-6; TRBD1 matches at 9 bases. The CDR3 extends over 18 amino acids. Germline CDR1 and CDR2: LGHNA and YNFKEQ. V dropped 5 bases and J dropped 0; count of bases not matched to a gene: 8. The CDR3 spells CASSRRTGDFSGANVLTF. The CDR3 DNA follows: TGTGCCAGCAGCAGGCGGACAGGGGACTTCTCTGGGGCCAACGTCCTGACTTTC.

The chain recombines TRBV5-6 with TRBJ1-1, with 7 bases identical to TRBD1. The CDR3 covers 14 residues. Germline assignment: CDR1 SGHDT and CDR2 YYEEEE. Trimming removed 3 bases from V and 8 bases from J; junction bases left unmatched: 10. CDR3 residues: CASSSRLTGQEAFF. CDR3 sequence (DNA): TGTGCCAGCAGCTCGAGATTGACAGGGCAAGAAGCTTTCTTT.